The table lists the clone carrying this T cell receptor (beta chain) with a count of one. Assay: immunoSEQ multiplex PCR; the TCRdb copy retains only in-frame clones and omits some. The sample gives 200,000 to 300,000 clones, around 89% of which show up once; roughly 3.7% is in the top ten. The sample is drawn from a study of blood T cell repertoires in COVID-19. Germline loops: CDR1 SGHTA, CDR2 FQGNSA. The CDR3 loop spans 15 amino acids. The ends were cut back, 1 base at V and 2 bases at J, with 9 bases in the middle. The material sequenced was PBMCs or T cells enriched from blood (not recorded which). This chain joins TRBV7-2 and TRBJ1-5; D gene unclear. The TCR sequence derives from a woman aged 25 to 45 who had recovered from COVID-19. The CDR3 region is CASSLVPEGNQPQHF. CDR3 bases: TGTGCCAGCAGCTTAGTTCCGGAGGGCAATCAGCCCCAGCATTTT.